Listed below are T cell receptor beta chains from one sample, sequenced in a study of T cells in Graves' hyperthyroidism and ophthalmopathy. TCRdb reprocessed the multiplex PCR reads via MiXCR and lists one record per CDR3 protein. The sample consists of approximately 400,000 distinct CDR3 sequences, over 13% of them appearing once. Sequencing used blood. The receptors come from a man over 45 with Graves' ophthalmopathy. Both conserved end residues are part of each CDR3. The D gene is left open where the match is weak. Size is stated for part of the rows, as once, few or many counts, or as a class when the clone is expanded.

d_gene | j_gene | abundance | v_gene | CDR3nt | CDR3aa
- | TRBJ2-7 | many | TRBV7-2 | TGTGCCAGCAGCTCCACAGGGACCGGCATCTACGAGCAGTACTTC | CASSSTGTGIYEQYF
TRBD2 | TRBJ2-1 | - | TRBV25-1 | TGTGCCAGCAGTGAGTCTAGCGGGGCAAGCTCCTACAATAAGCAGTTCTTC | CASSESSGASSYNKQFF
- | TRBJ2-1 | many | TRBV12-3/TRBV12-4 | TGTGCCAGCAGTTTAGCTGGTGAGCAGTTCTTC | CASSLAGEQFF
TRBD1 | TRBJ2-7 | few | TRBV10-3 | TGTGCCATCAGTCCCGGGACAGGGGTTCTCGAGCAGTACTTC | CAISPGTGVLEQYF
TRBD1 | TRBJ1-1 | many | TRBV29-1 | TGCAGCGCTAGGGACAGGGTGAACACTGAAGCTTTCTTT | CSARDRVNTEAFF
- | TRBJ2-3 | - | TRBV11-2 | TGTGCCAGCAGCCTCCGAGCAGGGGATACGCAGTATTTT | CASSLRAGDTQYF
TRBD1 | TRBJ2-2 | many | TRBV15 | TGTGCCACCAGCAGGGCCAGGGGGACGAACACCGGGGAGCTGTTTTTT | CATSRARGTNTGELFF
- | TRBJ2-7 | many | TRBV12-3/TRBV12-4 | TGTGCCAGCAGTTTGTCCCTAGGCTACGAGCAGTACTTC | CASSLSLGYEQYF
- | TRBJ2-7 | many | TRBV12-3/TRBV12-4 | TGTGCCAGCAGTTTGTTAGAAGTGGGGAGCGAGCAGTACTTC | CASSLLEVGSEQYF
- | TRBJ2-4 | few | TRBV10-2 | TGCGCCAGCAGTGGGGCAGGGAACCTAGCCAAAAACATTCAGTACTTC | CASSGAGNLAKNIQYF
TRBD1 | TRBJ1-2 | many | TRBV29-1 | TGCAGCGTACGACAGGGGGCACACTATGGCTACACCTTC | CSVRQGAHYGYTF
TRBD2 | TRBJ2-1 | many | TRBV3-1 | TGTGCCAGCAGCCAAGCACTAGCGATCTCCTACAATGAGCAGTTCTTC | CASSQALAISYNEQFF
- | TRBJ2-1 | - | TRBV10-3 | TGTGCCATCAGTGAGTCGAGTATTGGTGTCAACTCCTACAATGAGCAGTTCTTC | CAISESSIGVNSYNEQFF
TRBD2 | TRBJ2-1 | many | TRBV12-3/TRBV12-4 | TGTGCCAGCAGTACTCCGACTAGCGGCTACAATGAGCAGTTCTTC | CASSTPTSGYNEQFF
TRBD2 | TRBJ2-3 | - | TRBV3-1 | TGTGCCAGCAGCCAGGCTAGCGGCCGCACAGATACGCAGTATTTT | CASSQASGRTDTQYF
- | TRBJ1-5 | - | TRBV20-1 | TGCAGTGCAGCCCCAAGGAGCCAGCCCCAGCATTTT | CSAAPRSQPQHF
- | TRBJ2-5 | few | TRBV4-1 | TGCGCCAGCAGCTTACAGGGTATGGAGACCCAGTACTTC | CASSLQGMETQYF
- | TRBJ2-1 | many | TRBV7-3 | TGTGCCAGCGCCTCCGGGGCTCTCGATGAGCAGTTCTTC | CASASGALDEQFF
- | TRBJ2-3 | many | TRBV6-1 | TGTGCCAGCAGTGAGGGGCCCACAGATACGCAGTATTTT | CASSEGPTDTQYF
- | TRBJ2-7 | many | TRBV29-1 | TGCAGCGTTGTTAGCAAGCTCGAGCAGTACTTC | CSVVSKLEQYF